Each of the 13 T cell receptor beta chains below was sequenced from the same sample in a study of shared clonotypes between healthy human individuals. The method was immunoSEQ multiplex PCR; TCRdb's version includes in-frame clones alone and lacks a portion of them. The repertoire holds 2 million to 2.5 million clones, roughly 93% seen once, with 0.35% to 0.45% in the top ten. The sequencing input was naive CD4+ T cells from PBMCs. Noted subset: CD45RA+ positively selected. These TCRs come from a man between 18 and 29 years old in good health. Some clones in this sample may be carry-over from other donors' samples.

The rearrangement uses TRBV21-1 and TRBJ1-5; TRBD1 is the table's D call and was not checked against the DNA. TRBV21-1 is recorded as a pseudogene. The CDR3 runs to 17 residues. Here the CDR3 DNA reads TGTGCCAGCAGCACATACAGGGGGCTCGGGCACAATCAGCCCCAGCATTTT. Translating gives CASSTYRGLGHNQPQHF.

The table lists this clone with a count of one. The genes are TRBV9 and TRBJ1-2; D may be TRBD1 (6 bases). The germline gives CDR1 SGDLS, CDR2 YYNGEE. With 1 base removed from V and 5 bases from J, the gap between germline ends came to 15 bases. The CDR3 is made up of 15 amino acids. The CDR3 loop reads CASSVRTASDYGYTF. Written as DNA, the CDR3 is TGTGCCAGCAGCGTACGGACAGCATCTGATTATGGCTACACCTTC.

The chain uses TRBV25-1 and TRBJ2-1; D not resolved. The V gene lost 1 base and the J gene lost 5 bases, with 9 bases spanning the gap. CDR1 and CDR2 from the germline V gene are MGHDK and SYGVNS. CDR3 size: 14 residues. In DNA, the CDR3 is TGTGCCAGCAGTGAATTGGGGTTCCACAATGAGCAGTTCTTC. Protein: CASSELGFHNEQFF.

This clone is a singleton in its sample. This sequence joins TRBV28 and TRBJ2-7; 9 positions match TRBD1. CDR1 and CDR2 (germline): MDHEN, SYDVKM. J was trimmed by 3 bases and V by 1 base; bases with no gene match: 7. CDR3 length equals 16 residues. CDR3 bases: TGTGCCAGCAGTTTATATCGGACAGGGGTCAGCTACGAGCAGTACTTC. It is translated as CASSLYRTGVSYEQYF.

On this clone itself: This specimen includes other DNA sequences encoding the same CDR3. The gene calls are TRBV5-1 and TRBJ2-5, with 7 bases lining up with TRBD1. The CDR3 covers 14 residues. With V trimmed by 1 base and J by 5 bases, 5 bases remained unmatched. Per the germline V gene, CDR1 is SGHRS and CDR2 is YFSETQ. CDR3 nucleotides: TGCGCCAGCAGCTTGACAGGGGCCGGGGAGACCCAGTACTTC. Amino acid sequence: CASSLTGAGETQYF.

This clone was seen just once. The DNA of the CDR3 is TGTGCCAGCAGCTTAGCGCGTTGGGACAAGGATCAGCCCCAGCATTTT. Translation: CASSLARWDKDQPQHF. V is TRBV7-8 and J is TRBJ1-5, with D perhaps TRBD1 (6 bases). Trimming left V 0 bases short and J 5 bases short, with 14 bases between. CDR1 SGHVS and CDR2 FQNEAQ come from the germline V gene. This CDR3 is 16 amino acids long.

The chain joins TRBV5-1 to TRBJ2-5; D may be TRBD1 (6 bases). The CDR3 extends over 14 amino acids. Germline loops: CDR1 SGHRS, CDR2 YFSETQ. Trimming took off 4 bases at V and 5 bases at J, with 15 bases between the two ends. CDR3 sequence reads: CASSQDRSEETQYF. The CDR3 bases are TGCGCCAGCAGCCAAGACAGGTCAGAGGAGACCCAGTACTTC.

The chain combines TRBV7-2 with TRBJ2-3; D is uncertain. V was shortened by 5 bases and J by 2 bases, with 11 bases between the two germline ends. The germline gives CDR1 SGHTA, CDR2 FQGNSA. This CDR3 has 14 amino acids. The CDR3 loop reads CASSPQRNTDTQYF. The CDR3 coding sequence is TGTGCCAGCAGCCCGCAGCGAAACACAGATACGCAGTATTTT.

The V and J genes are TRBV10-3 and TRBJ2-7, with D perhaps matching TRBD2 (7 bases). Trimming removed 0 bases at V and 7 bases at J, with 19 bases between. The germline gives CDR1 ENHRY, CDR2 SYGVKD. The CDR3 has 16 residues. This CDR3 is CAISESKGGGRQEQYF. For the CDR3, the DNA is TGTGCCATCAGTGAGTCGAAGGGAGGGGGAAGGCAAGAGCAGTACTTC.

This chain uses TRBV5-4 with TRBJ1-3; D is unresolved. Germline V gives CDR1 SGHNT, CDR2 YYREEE (reference sequence). The ends were cut back, 4 bases at V and 0 bases at J, with 11 bases in the middle. This CDR3 spans 15 amino acids. The CDR3 sequence: CASSNFGLSGNTIYF. The CDR3 DNA reads as TGTGCCAGCAGCAACTTCGGGCTCTCTGGAAACACCATATATTTT.

The CDR3 DNA reads TGTGCCAGTCGGAGGGGGTTTGATGATACGCAGTATTTT. It specifies CASRRGFDDTQYF. The V and J genes are TRBV2 and TRBJ2-3; D may correspond to TRBD1 or TRBD2 (6 bases each). Germline V CDR1 and CDR2: SNHLY, FYNNEI. V shed 9 bases and J shed 6 bases, with 16 bases lying between them. The CDR3 consists of 13 residues. Together with reference TRBV2 and TRBJ2-3, the CDR3 gives the full variable domain: EPEVTQTPSHQVTQMGQEVILRCVPISNHLYFYWYRQILGQKVEFLVSFYNNEISEKSEIFDDQFSVERPDGSNFTLKIRSTKLEDSAMYFCASRRGFDDTQYFGPGTRLTVL.

The chain carries TRBV7-9 and TRBJ1-4; D may be TRBD1 (5 bases). The CDR3 is 15 residues long. Looked up from germline, CDR1 is SEHNR and CDR2 is FQNEAQ (reference sequence). The V end lost 5 bases, the J end lost 6 bases, and 16 bases lay between the germline ends. CDR3 bases: TGTGCCAGCAGCCGCAGGACACTTTGGGATGAAAAACTGTTTTTT. It specifies CASSRRTLWDEKLFF. The variable domain in full, completed from reference TRBV7-9 and TRBJ1-4, reads DTGVSQNPRHKITKRGQNVTFRCDPISEHNRLYWYRQTLGQGPEFLTYFQNEAQLEKSRLLSDRFSAERPKGSFSTLEIQRTEQGDSAMYLCASSRRTLWDEKLFFGSGTQLSVL.

V usage is TRBV9 and J usage is TRBJ2-1; 11 nucleotides line up with TRBD2. This CDR3 is 17 amino acids long. V shed 4 bases and J 0 bases; nucleotides not matched to a gene: 6. Germline V gene data show CDR1 as SGDLS and CDR2 as YYNGEE. CDR3 sequence reads: CASSRLAGSLSYNEQFF. In DNA, the CDR3 is TGTGCCAGCAGCCGACTAGCGGGGAGTCTCTCCTACAATGAGCAGTTCTTC.